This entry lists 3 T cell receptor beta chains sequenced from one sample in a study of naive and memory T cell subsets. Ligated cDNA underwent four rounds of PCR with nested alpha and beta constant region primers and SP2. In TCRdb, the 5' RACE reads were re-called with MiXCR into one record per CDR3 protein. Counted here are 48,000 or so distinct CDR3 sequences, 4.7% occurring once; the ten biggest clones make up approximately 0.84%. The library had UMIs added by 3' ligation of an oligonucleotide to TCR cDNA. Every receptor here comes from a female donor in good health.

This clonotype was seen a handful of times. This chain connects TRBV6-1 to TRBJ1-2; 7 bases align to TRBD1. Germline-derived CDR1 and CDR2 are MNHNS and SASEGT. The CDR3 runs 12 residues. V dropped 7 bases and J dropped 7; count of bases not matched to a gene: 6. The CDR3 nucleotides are TGTGCCAGCAATAGACAGGGCCTTGGCTACACCTTC. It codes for CASNRQGLGYTF.

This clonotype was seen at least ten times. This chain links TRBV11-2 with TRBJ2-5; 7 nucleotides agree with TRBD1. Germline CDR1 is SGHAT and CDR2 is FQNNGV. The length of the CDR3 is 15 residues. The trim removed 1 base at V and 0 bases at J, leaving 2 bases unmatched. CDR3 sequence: CASSLGDRDQETQYF. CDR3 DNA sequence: TGTGCCAGCAGCTTAGGCGACAGGGACCAAGAGACCCAGTACTTC.

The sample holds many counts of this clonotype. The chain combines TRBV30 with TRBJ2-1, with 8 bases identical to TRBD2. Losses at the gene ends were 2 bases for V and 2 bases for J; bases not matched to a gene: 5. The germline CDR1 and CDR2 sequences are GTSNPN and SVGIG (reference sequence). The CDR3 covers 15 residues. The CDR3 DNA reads TGTGCCTGGAGTTTCAGCGGGAGACCCTACAATGAGCAGTTCTTC. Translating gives CAWSFSGRPYNEQFF.